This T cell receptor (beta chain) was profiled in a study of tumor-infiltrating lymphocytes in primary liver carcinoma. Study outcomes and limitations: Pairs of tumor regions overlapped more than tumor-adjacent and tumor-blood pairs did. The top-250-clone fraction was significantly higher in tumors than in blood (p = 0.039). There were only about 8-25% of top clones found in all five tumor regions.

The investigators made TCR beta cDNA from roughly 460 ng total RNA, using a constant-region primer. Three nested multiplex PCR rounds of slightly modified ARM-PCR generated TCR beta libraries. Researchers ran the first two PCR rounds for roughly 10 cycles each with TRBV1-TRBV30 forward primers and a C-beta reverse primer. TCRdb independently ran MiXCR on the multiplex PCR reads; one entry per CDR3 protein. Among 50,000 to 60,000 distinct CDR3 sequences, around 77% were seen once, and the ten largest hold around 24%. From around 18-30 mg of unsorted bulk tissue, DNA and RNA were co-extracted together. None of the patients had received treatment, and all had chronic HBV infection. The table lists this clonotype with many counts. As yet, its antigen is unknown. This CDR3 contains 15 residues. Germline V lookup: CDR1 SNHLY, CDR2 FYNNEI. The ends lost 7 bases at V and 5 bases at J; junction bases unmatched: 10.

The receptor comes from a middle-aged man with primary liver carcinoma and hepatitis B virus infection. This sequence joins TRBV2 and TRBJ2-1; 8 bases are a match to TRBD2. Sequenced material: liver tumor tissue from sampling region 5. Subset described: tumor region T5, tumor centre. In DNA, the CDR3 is TGTGCCAGCAACCCCTCAGCGGGAGTTCACAATGAGCAGTTCTTC. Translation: CASNPSAGVHNEQFF.